The T cell receptor beta chain described here comes from a study of technical replicates of blood from a few donors. This clone was seen once. Germline CDR1 reads WNHNN; CDR2 reads SYGVQD (reference sequence). The CDR3 consists of 14 residues. The V gene lost 3 bases and the J gene lost 2 bases, with 11 bases spanning the gap. Method: immunoSEQ multiplex PCR; TCRdb's copy keeps in-frame clones and lacks some. The sample carries tens of thousands of clones, about 90% recorded once. Material for sequencing was T cells isolated from PBMCs. The clonotype was recovered from a human donor in good health. Some clones in this sample may be carry-over from other donors' samples. The chain has TRBV10-1 and TRBJ2-7; D is perhaps TRBD2 (6 bases). CDR3 nucleotides: TGCGCCAGCAGTGATCGCGGGAAGCCCTACGAGCAGTACTTC. Amino acid sequence: CASSDRGKPYEQYF.